This TCR beta chain was sequenced during a study of PD-1 blockade in classical Hodgkin lymphoma. This clone was seen more than once but under ten times. Sample time point: cycle 4 day 1 (C4D1), after more than five weeks of nivolumab. Each and every patient relapsed after autologous stem cell transplantation, and patients got differing brentuximab vedotin exposure. The CDR3 is 11 residues long. The V and J ends lost 5 bases and 2 bases respectively, with 6 bases between them. The germline V gene encodes CDR1 DFQATT and CDR2 SNEGSKA (reference sequence). Measured with immunoSEQ multiplex PCR; TCRdb has only the in-frame clones, and not every one. This sample has about 39,000 clones, with 70% to 80% found just once.

This receptor was taken from a human donor with classical Hodgkin lymphoma. The V gene is TRBV20-1, the J gene TRBJ1-1, with D unclear. The source material was peripheral blood mononuclear cells (PBMCs), sampled before the fourth cycle of nivolumab. Here the CDR3 reads CSAPYNTEAFF. DNA for the CDR3: TGCAGTGCTCCCTACAACACTGAAGCTTTCTTT.